This T cell receptor (beta chain) stems from a study of cytomegalovirus exposure and HLA in healthy donors. Study summary: The approximately 610 first-cohort repertoires shared a platform with the 120 or so validation repertoires, as reported in a later analysis.

The donors were members of the validation cohort, which comprised 100 to 150 subjects and was separate from the first cohort of fewer than 700 subjects. Study-level findings and limits: The tendency of first-cohort TCR clusters to co-occur in the 120 or so validation repertoires emerged from a later analysis. The study recorded 150 to 200 TCR beta chains that were cytomegalovirus-associated.

Comment on this clone: Antigen: not known.

CDR3 size: 12 residues. Trimming left V 2 bases short and J 3 bases short, with 7 bases between. The germline V gene has CDR1 GTSNPN and CDR2 SVGIG (reference sequence). Sequencing was performed with immunoSEQ multiplex PCR; in TCRdb, only in-frame clones are kept and a portion is missing. The top ten hold around 5.1% of the sample, which has more than 90,000 clones, 86% seen once. The chain joins TRBV30 to TRBJ1-1, with D possibly matching TRBD1 (5 bases). The sample comprised PBMCs. This receptor was identified in a young man in good health and CMV-seronegative. CDR3 DNA sequence: TGTGCCTGGAGTCTCAGGGACACTGAAGCTTTCTTT. Its translation is CAWSLRDTEAFF.